This T cell receptor (beta chain) was sequenced during a study of shared clonotypes between healthy human individuals. Findings and caveats of the study: The study found lower generation probabilities in non-shared clonotypes than in those shared by all four donors.

Measured with immunoSEQ multiplex PCR; TCRdb has only the in-frame clones, and not every one. The repertoire includes 2 million to 3 million clones, more than 85% of them detected once, and roughly 0.39% sits in the top ten. Concerning this clone itself: Its target is unknown.

The specimen was naive CD4+ T cells from PBMCs. Subset in this sample: CD45RA+ positively selected. The TCR originated in a man younger than 35 in good health. Some clones in this sample may be carry-over from other donors' samples.

This CDR3 is CASSQDRGQGETQYF. CDR3 nucleotide sequence: TGTGCCAGCAGTCAAGACAGGGGGCAGGGAGAGACCCAGTACTTC. The V and J genes are TRBV6-5 and TRBJ2-5; TRBD1 aligns across 10 bases. J gave up 4 bases and V 5 bases, and 7 bases lay outside the gene matches. The length of the CDR3 is 15 residues. Germline CDR1 MNHEY, CDR2 SVGAGI.